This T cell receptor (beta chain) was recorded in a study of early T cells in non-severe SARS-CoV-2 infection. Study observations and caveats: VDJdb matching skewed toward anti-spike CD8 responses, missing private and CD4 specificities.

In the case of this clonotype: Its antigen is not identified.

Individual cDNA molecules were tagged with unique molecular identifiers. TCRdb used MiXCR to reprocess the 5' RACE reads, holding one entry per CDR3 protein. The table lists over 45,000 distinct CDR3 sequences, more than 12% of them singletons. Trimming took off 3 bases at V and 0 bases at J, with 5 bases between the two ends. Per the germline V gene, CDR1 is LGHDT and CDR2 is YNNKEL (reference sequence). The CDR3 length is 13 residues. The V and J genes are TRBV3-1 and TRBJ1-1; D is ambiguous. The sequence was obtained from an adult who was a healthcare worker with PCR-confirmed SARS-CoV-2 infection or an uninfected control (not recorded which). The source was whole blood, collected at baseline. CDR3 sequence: CASSQVMNTEAFF. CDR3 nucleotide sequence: TGTGCCAGCAGCCAGGTTATGAACACTGAAGCTTTCTTT.